The 28 T cell receptor beta chains given below trace back to one sample, sequenced in a study of cytomegalovirus exposure and HLA in healthy donors. 13 Jbeta primers and 60 Vbeta primers were used for the PCR. This table comes from immunoSEQ multiplex PCR, and its TCRdb copy is limited to in-frame clones, with some not included. The data show some 110,000 clones, roughly 70% seen once. Source material: PBMCs. The receptors were sampled from a male donor in good health and CMV-seropositive.

This clone was recorded many times. The chain recombines TRBV4-3 with TRBJ1-1; 8 nucleotides align to TRBD1. The CDR3 is made up of 13 amino acids. Unmatched junction bases numbered 3, after V lost 3 bases and J lost 6 bases. The V gene's germline CDR1 is LGHNA and CDR2 YSLEER. The CDR3 nucleotides are TGCGCCAGCAGCCACCGGGACAGGCCTGAAGCTTTCTTT. Amino acid sequence: CASSHRDRPEAFF.

The chain combines TRBV5-1 with TRBJ2-1; D gene unclear. Looked up from germline, CDR1 is SGHRS and CDR2 is YFSETQ. Trimming took 0 bases from V and 0 from J, leaving 7 bases between them. The CDR3 is 15 residues long. As DNA, the CDR3 is TGCGCCAGCAGCTTGGATGGAGACTCCTACAATGAGCAGTTCTTC. It codes for CASSLDGDSYNEQFF.

The chain employs TRBV5-6 and TRBJ1-6; 7 bases fit TRBD1. The CDR3 is 16 amino acids. V was pared by 3 bases and J by 6 bases, with 9 bases of the junction left unmatched. Germline V gene data show CDR1 as SGHDT and CDR2 as YYEEEE. CDR3 in DNA: TGTGCCAGCAGCTGGGCCAGGGACAGCCGTAATTCACCCCTCCACTTT. It specifies CASSWARDSRNSPLHF.

J is TRBJ2-4 and V is TRBV4-2; D is ambiguous. The CDR3 spans 12 residues. V lost 0 bases and J lost 11, with 8 bases in between. Germline lookup yields CDR1 LGHNA and CDR2 YNFKEQ. For the CDR3, the DNA is TGTGCCAGCAGCCAAGAAGGCGGATTTCAGTACTTC. It codes for CASSQEGGFQYF.

This rearrangement joins TRBV27 to TRBJ2-3; possible D gene TRBD2, 6 bases. V was shortened by 4 bases and J by 3 bases, with 11 bases between the two germline ends. The CDR3 extends over 14 amino acids. CDR1 is MNHEY and CDR2 is SMNVEV in the germline V gene (reference sequence). The CDR3 sequence is CASSWVGGTDTQYF. CDR3 bases: TGTGCCAGCAGTTGGGTTGGGGGGACAGATACGCAGTATTTT.

A remark on this clone: The germline gene is not matched at one end of the junction; a read error may be the cause. The V gene is TRBV4-2, the J gene TRBJ2-3; 7 bases align to TRBD2. CDR3 length equals 12 residues. CDR1 is LGHNA, CDR2 YNFKEQ, per germline. CDR3 region: CASSQVGTNPFF. CDR3 bases: TGTGCCAGCAGCCAAGTAGGGACTAACCCCTTTTTT.

The chain combines TRBV4-3 with TRBJ2-3; 7 bases match TRBD2. V was clipped by 2 bases and J by 2 bases; unmatched bases: 4. Germline V gene sequence: CDR1 LGHNA, CDR2 YSLEER. The CDR3 loop spans 15 amino acids. In DNA, the CDR3 is TGCGCCAGCAGCCAACTAGCGGAGCTCACAGATACGCAGTATTTT. Translation: CASSQLAELTDTQYF.

The chain links TRBV7-3 to TRBJ2-1; TRBD1 matches at 7 bases. CDR3 length equals 14 residues. Germline V lookup: CDR1 SGHTA, CDR2 FQGTGA. The V gene end was trimmed by 4 bases and the J gene end by 4 bases; junction bases not matched to a gene: 4. CDR3 DNA: TGTGCCAGCAGCTCGGCGGACAGGTACAATGAGCAGTTCTTC. It yields the protein CASSSADRYNEQFF.

This chain joins TRBV6-4 and TRBJ1-2; 9 nucleotides align to TRBD1. V shed 7 bases, J shed 3 bases, and the junction held 6 bases outside the gene matches. Looked up from germline, CDR1 is MRHNA and CDR2 is SNTAGT. The CDR3 is 14 amino acids. The CDR3 sequence: CASITGGHDYGYTF. CDR3 nucleotide sequence: TGTGCCAGCATAACAGGGGGCCATGACTATGGCTACACCTTC.

There are a few counts of this clone. The chain recombines TRBV2 with TRBJ2-7; 9 bases map to TRBD1. Germline lookup yields CDR1 SNHLY and CDR2 FYNNEI. The CDR3 is made up of 14 amino acids. With V trimmed by 1 base and J by 4 bases, 2 bases remained unmatched. As DNA, the CDR3 is TGTGCCAGCAGTGAAGGGGGACAGGGATACGAGCAGTACTTC. Its protein product is CASSEGGQGYEQYF. Drawing the rest from reference TRBV2 and TRBJ2-7, the complete variable domain is EPEVTQTPSHQVTQMGQEVILRCVPISNHLYFYWYRQILGQKVEFLVSFYNNEISEKSEIFDDQFSVERPDGSNFTLKIRSTKLEDSAMYFCASSEGGQGYEQYFGPGTRLTVT.

The chain uses TRBV15 and TRBJ2-1; TRBD2 is a possible D gene (5 bases). CDR1 LNHNV and CDR2 YYDKDF come from the germline V gene (reference sequence). CDR3 length equals 15 residues. Trimming took off 4 bases at V and 2 bases at J, with 12 bases between the two ends. CDR3 protein: CATSTEGRTYNEQFF. The CDR3 DNA follows: TGTGCCACCAGCACCGAGGGCCGGACCTACAATGAGCAGTTCTTC.

The chain couples TRBV18 to TRBJ1-6; D not certain. V lost 6 bases and J 5 bases, leaving 11 bases between the germline ends. The germline V gene encodes CDR1 KGHSH and CDR2 LQKENI. CDR3 length equals 14 residues. Here the CDR3 DNA reads TGTGCCAGCTCCGGGGTTTCGGATAATTCACCCCTCCACTTT. Translating it yields CASSGVSDNSPLHF.

V is TRBV5-6 and J is TRBJ2-7; maybe TRBD1 (5 bases). CDR1 and CDR2 from the germline V gene are SGHDT and YYEEEE. V was trimmed by 2 bases and J by 6 bases, leaving 9 bases between them. The CDR3 sequence is 12 residues long. The CDR3 DNA reads as TGTGCCAGCAGCTTTACAGGCGGCGAGCAGTACTTC. This encodes CASSFTGGEQYF.

This clone was recorded a few times. This rearrangement joins TRBV5-4 to TRBJ1-2; D is ambiguous. Per the germline V gene, CDR1 is SGHNT and CDR2 is YYREEE (reference sequence). Trimming left V 1 base short and J 6 bases short, with 7 bases between. This CDR3 has 12 residues. CDR3 amino acids: CASSLQRDGYTF. The DNA of the CDR3 is TGTGCCAGCAGCTTGCAGAGGGATGGCTACACCTTC.

The genes are TRBV29-1 and TRBJ2-1, with D tentatively TRBD2 (5 bases). Germline lookup yields CDR1 SQVTM and CDR2 ANQGSEA. With 7 bases removed from V and 8 bases from J, the gap between germline ends came to 12 bases. The CDR3 has 11 residues. The CDR3 DNA follows: TGCAGCGGGACGAAGAGGGATGAGCAGTTCTTC. It specifies CSGTKRDEQFF.

This clone was observed a single time. The gene calls are TRBV9 and TRBJ2-4; the D gene is possibly TRBD2 (6 bases). V lost 1 base, J lost 0 bases, and 11 bases lay in between. Germline CDR1 SGDLS, CDR2 YYNGEE. The CDR3 runs to 16 residues. This chain's CDR3 is CASSVTSGLAKNIQYF. CDR3 in DNA: TGTGCCAGCAGCGTAACCAGCGGGCTAGCCAAAAACATTCAGTACTTC. Full variable domain (missing parts from reference TRBV9 and TRBJ2-4): DSGVTQTPKHLITATGQRVTLRCSPRSGDLSVYWYQQSLDQGLQFLIQYYNGEERAKGNILERFSAQQFPDLHSELNLSSLELGDSALYFCASSVTSGLAKNIQYFGAGTRLSVL.

The J gene is TRBJ1-2, the V gene TRBV14, with 8 bases that match TRBD1. CDR1 and CDR2 (germline): SGHDN, FVKESK. After removal of 2 bases from V and 5 bases from J, the junction contained 7 bases not matched to a gene. The CDR3 extends over 15 amino acids. In DNA, the CDR3 is TGTGCCAGCAGCCAAACCAGGACAGGGACTTATGGCTACACCTTC. This gives the protein CASSQTRTGTYGYTF.

The chain uses TRBV5-1 and TRBJ1-1, with a weak D call TRBD1 (6 bases). The V and J ends lost 0 bases and 3 bases respectively, with 9 bases between them. This CDR3 spans 14 amino acids. Per germline, CDR1 SGHRS and CDR2 YFSETQ. CDR3 loop: CASSLGQGHTEAFF. In DNA form, the CDR3 reads TGCGCCAGCAGCTTGGGTCAGGGGCACACTGAAGCTTTCTTT.

There are a few counts of this clone. The chain carries TRBV19 and TRBJ2-1, with D possibly being TRBD2 (7 bases). Trimming cost V 5 bases and J 8 bases, with 19 bases left between them. This CDR3 is 15 amino acids long. Germline CDR1 reads LNHDA; CDR2 reads SQIVND (reference sequence). CDR3 amino acids: CASSALRGGDDEQFF. For the CDR3, the DNA is TGTGCCAGTAGTGCCCTTAGGGGGGGAGACGATGAGCAGTTCTTC. Combining the CDR3 with reference TRBV19 and TRBJ2-1 gives the whole variable domain DGGITQSPKYLFRKEGQNVTLSCEQNLNHDAMYWYRQDPGQGLRLIYYSQIVNDFQKGDIAEGYSVSREKKESFPLTVTSAQKNPTAFYLCASSALRGGDDEQFFGPGTRLTVL.

This clone was counted a few times. The chain is built from TRBV7-9 and TRBJ1-4, with a possible D match to TRBD1 (6 bases). The CDR3 contains 15 residues. Germline values: CDR1 SEHNR, CDR2 FQNEAQ (reference sequence). V lost 9 bases and J lost 0, with 14 bases in between. The chain's CDR3 is CASDRKSATNEKLFF. CDR3 coding DNA: TGTGCCAGTGACAGGAAGAGCGCAACTAATGAAAAACTGTTTTTT.

The V and J genes are TRBV19 and TRBJ1-1; D remains ambiguous. There are 13 residues in the CDR3. Trimming left V 3 bases short and J 8 bases short, with 13 bases between. Per germline, CDR1 LNHDA and CDR2 SQIVND (reference sequence). Here the CDR3 reads CASSMLSQKEAFF. The CDR3 DNA reads TGTGCCAGTAGTATGTTGTCCCAGAAGGAAGCTTTCTTT.

The J gene is TRBJ2-1, the V gene TRBV7-3; D unclear. V was trimmed by 8 bases and J by 9 bases, leaving 11 bases between them. Per germline, CDR1 SGHTA and CDR2 FQGTGA. The CDR3 is 11 residues long. The CDR3 nucleotides read TGTGCCAGCGGAGACCGTAGTGAGCAGTTCTTC. It yields the protein CASGDRSEQFF. The whole variable domain, filled in from reference TRBV7-3 and TRBJ2-1, reads GAGVSQTPSNKVTEKGKYVELRCDPISGHTALYWYRQSLGQGPEFLIYFQGTGAADDSGLPNDRFFAVRPEGSVSTLKIQRTERGDSAVYLCASGDRSEQFFGPGTRLTVL.

V and J are TRBV25-1 and TRBJ2-1, with TRBD2 identical over 8 bases. V gave up 3 bases and J gave up 7 bases; unmatched junction bases: 11. This CDR3 has 16 amino acids. Germline CDR1 and CDR2: MGHDK and SYGVNS. CDR3 region: CASSDAYTGGRNEQFF. The CDR3, as DNA: TGTGCCAGCAGTGATGCTTATACGGGAGGGCGGAATGAGCAGTTCTTC.

This chain joins TRBV29-1 and TRBJ1-2, with 7 positions matching TRBD1. Germline assignment: CDR1 SQVTM and CDR2 ANQGSEA. J gave up 6 bases and V 3 bases, and 4 bases lay outside the gene matches. This CDR3 has 12 residues. CDR3 DNA sequence: TGCAGCGTTGACAGGGGGTTGGATGGCTACACCTTC. It is translated as CSVDRGLDGYTF.

CDR3 nucleotides: TGTGCCAGCACCTTTAGCGGGAGCTCCTATAATTCACCCCTCCACTTT. It encodes CASTFSGSSYNSPLHF. J is TRBJ1-6 and V is TRBV13; no reliable D call. This CDR3 has 16 amino acids. Germline V CDR1 and CDR2: PRHDT, FYEKMQ (reference sequence). Trimming removed 7 bases at V and 0 bases at J, with 13 bases between.

The rearrangement joins TRBV15 to TRBJ2-1; TRBD2 might be the D (5 bases). This CDR3 comprises 16 residues. Germline assignment: CDR1 LNHNV and CDR2 YYDKDF (reference sequence). V dropped 4 bases and J dropped 7 bases, with 20 bases sitting between them. The CDR3, as DNA: TGTGCCACCAGCAAGAGGGCAGGAACTACGAGGAATGAGCAGTTCTTC. It encodes CATSKRAGTTRNEQFF.

The chain employs TRBV28 and TRBJ2-7; possibly TRBD1 for D (6 bases). Germline V CDR1 and CDR2: MDHEN, SYDVKM. V gave up 6 bases and J gave up 11 bases, with 17 bases separating them. The CDR3 is 12 residues long. The CDR3: CASSTNQGGEYF. The CDR3 DNA follows: TGTGCCAGCAGCACTAATCAAGGGGGAGAGTACTTC.

A word on this clone: Other DNA sequences in this specimen translate into the identical CDR3. This sequence joins TRBV6-5 and TRBJ1-1; tentatively, D is TRBD1 (5 bases). Germline-derived CDR1 and CDR2 are MNHEY and SVGAGI. Trimming removed 0 bases from V and 0 bases from J, with 8 bases in between. CDR3 length: 15 residues. The CDR3 loop reads CASSYSGRVNTEAFF. The CDR3 DNA follows: TGTGCCAGCAGTTACTCTGGCAGGGTGAACACTGAAGCTTTCTTT.